These T cell receptor beta chains were read from a single sample in a study of cytomegalovirus exposure and HLA in healthy donors. Libraries were prepared by immunoSEQ multiplex PCR; TCRdb keeps only in-frame clonotypes and omits some of them. The sample consists of some 150,000 clones, around 80% of them appearing once. The sequencing input was PBMCs. These TCRs come from a female donor in good health and CMV-seronegative. CDR3s include the opening cysteine and the closing phenylalanine or tryptophan. D genes are given only for firm matches. Not every row has a clone size; where given, it reads once, few, many or a size class.

v_gene,j_gene,len,abundance,d_gene,CDR3nt,CDR3aa
TRBV7-3,TRBJ2-2,15,NA,TRBD1,TGTGCCAGCAGCCTCGACAGGGTGCGCACCGGGGAGCTGTTTTTT,CASSLDRVRTGELFF
TRBV11-2,TRBJ2-5,15,NA,TRBD1,TGTGCCAGCATGAGACAGGGGTGGTACCAAGAGACCCAGTACTTC,CASMRQGWYQETQYF
TRBV18,TRBJ2-4,16,NA,NA,TGTGCCAGCTCACCACCTCACAGGCTAGCCAAAAACATTCAGTACTTC,CASSPPHRLAKNIQYF
TRBV29-1,TRBJ1-1,11,NA,NA,TGCAGCGTAGTCAGGAACACTGAAGCTTTCTTT,CSVVRNTEAFF
TRBV5-1,TRBJ2-3,17,NA,NA,TGCGCCAGCAGCTCCTTGGGCAGGGTAAGGGTCACAGATACGCAGTATTTT,CASSSLGRVRVTDTQYF
TRBV30,TRBJ1-2,14,NA,TRBD1,TGTGCCTGGAGTTCGGGACAGGGTGGCTATGGCTACACCTTC,CAWSSGQGGYGYTF
TRBV28,TRBJ1-5,16,once,NA,TGTGCCAGCAGCATCCCGCGGGGGATTAGCAATCAGCCCCAGCATTTT,CASSIPRGISNQPQHF
TRBV30,TRBJ2-3,14,NA,TRBD2,TGTGCCTCGGGACGGGGGGGCCCCCCAGATACGCAGTATTTT,CASGRGGPPDTQYF
TRBV4-1,TRBJ2-1,14,NA,NA,TGCGCCAGCAGCCAATATGCAGGGGATAATGAGCAGTTCTTC,CASSQYAGDNEQFF
TRBV7-6,TRBJ2-7,13,NA,NA,TGTGCCAGCAGCCCAAGGGCGGCGGGGGAGCAGTACTTC,CASSPRAAGEQYF
TRBV18,TRBJ1-1,15,once,TRBD1,TGTGCCAGCTCACCGCTCGGACAGGGGGGATTGAAAGCTTTCTTT,CASSPLGQGGLKAFF
TRBV7-6,TRBJ1-2,15,NA,TRBD1,TGTGCCAGCAGCTCGGGACAGGGGGCAATCTATGGCTACACCTTC,CASSSGQGAIYGYTF
TRBV11-3,TRBJ2-1,13,NA,NA,TGTGCCAGCAGCCAGGACACCTACAATGAGCAGTTCTTC,CASSQDTYNEQFF
TRBV23-1,TRBJ2-7,11,NA,NA,TGCGCCCGCGGACAGTATTACGAGCAGTACTTC,CARGQYYEQYF
TRBV9,TRBJ2-1,16,once,TRBD2,TGTGCCAGCAGCGCGGGACTAGACCTCTCCTACAATGAGCAGTTCTTC,CASSAGLDLSYNEQFF
TRBV4-2,TRBJ2-7,16,NA,TRBD2,TGTGCCAGCAGCCAACGTCTCGGGGGGGGATCCTACGAGCAGTACTTC,CASSQRLGGGSYEQYF
TRBV27,TRBJ2-4,20,few,TRBD1,TGTGCCAGCAGCCGGTCCCCCGGGACAGGGGGGGGAAAAGCCAAAAACATTCAGTACTTC,CASSRSPGTGGGKAKNIQYF
TRBV9,TRBJ2-3,14,NA,NA,TGTGCCAGCAGCCCTCAGGTACTTCCAGATACGCAGTATTTT,CASSPQVLPDTQYF
TRBV19,TRBJ2-7,15,NA,TRBD2,TGTGCCAGTACACCGGGACTAGCGGGACCCTACGAGCAGTACTTC,CASTPGLAGPYEQYF
TRBV19,TRBJ1-4,14,NA,NA,TGTGCCAGTAGTATAGCCGCGTTTAATGAAAAACTGTTTTTT,CASSIAAFNEKLFF
TRBV7-2,TRBJ1-5,16,NA,NA,TGTGCCAGCAGCTTAGATAGAAGTCTCCTTTATCAGCCCCAGCATTTT,CASSLDRSLLYQPQHF
TRBV5-8,TRBJ2-6,16,NA,TRBD1,TGTGCCAGCAGCTTGGGGGGACAGCGTGGGGCCAACGGCCTGACTTTC,CASSLGGQRGANGLTF
TRBV27,TRBJ2-6,20,NA,TRBD2,TGTGCCAGCAGTTTAGTGAGCGGGAGATATCGGGGATCTGGGGCCAACGTCCTGACTTTC,CASSLVSGRYRGSGANVLTF
TRBV7-3,TRBJ2-3,18,NA,TRBD1,TGTGCCAGCAGCCTCGGACAGGGGATTACTTCTAGCACAGATACGCAGTATTTT,CASSLGQGITSSTDTQYF
TRBV27,TRBJ2-3,15,NA,TRBD1,TGTGCCAGCAGCCGCCGGACAGGGGCCACAGATACGCAGTATTTT,CASSRRTGATDTQYF
TRBV19,TRBJ2-3,15,few,NA,TGTGCCAGTAGTGAAGGGGTGCATCACACAGATACGCAGTATTTT,CASSEGVHHTDTQYF
TRBV4-3,TRBJ2-1,15,NA,TRBD2,TGCGCCAGCAGCCAAGATTTTTCACTAGCGTCCGTTGAGTTCTTC,CASSQDFSLASVEFF
TRBV15,TRBJ1-4,15,NA,NA,TGTGCCACCAGCCCCCGCACAGGGTTTAATGAAAAACTGTTTTTT,CATSPRTGFNEKLFF
TRBV7-9,TRBJ2-1,16,NA,NA,TGTGCCAGCAGCCCCCGACACTGGGGGGGCGTCAATGAGCAGTTCTTC,CASSPRHWGGVNEQFF
TRBV7-6,TRBJ2-5,16,NA,TRBD2,TGTGCCAGCAGCTTAGCGACGGGGGGGGTAGGAGAGACCCAGTACTTC,CASSLATGGVGETQYF
TRBV28,TRBJ1-1,15,NA,NA,TGTGCCAGCAGTTCGGGGCGGGCGGGGGGGACTGAAGCTTTCTTT,CASSSGRAGGTEAFF
TRBV2,TRBJ2-7,15,few,NA,TGTGCCAGCAGTGAAACAGGGAGACCACCCTACGAGCAGTACTTC,CASSETGRPPYEQYF
TRBV2,TRBJ2-7,15,NA,TRBD1,TGTGCCAGCAGTGACATGGGACAGGGGACATACGAGCAGTACTTC,CASSDMGQGTYEQYF
TRBV2,TRBJ1-4,16,NA,NA,TGTGCCACCACACCGGGGGGTTGGTCGCCTAATGAAAAACTGTTTTTT,CATTPGGWSPNEKLFF
TRBV12-5,TRBJ2-4,17,once,TRBD2,TGTGCTAGTGGTCCGCTAGCGGGGGGCCTAGCCAAAAACATTCAGTACTTC,CASGPLAGGLAKNIQYF
TRBV1,TRBJ2-4,17,few,NA,TGCACCAGCAGCCAAGCGGGTCTAGCGGGGGCCCGACACATTCAGTACTTC,CTSSQAGLAGARHIQYF
TRBV27,TRBJ2-7,13,NA,NA,TGTGCCAGCAGAATTCTTGGAGGAGACGAGCAGTACTTC,CASRILGGDEQYF
TRBV11-2,TRBJ2-7,14,few,TRBD1,TGTGCCAGCAGCTTCGCCAGGGGGTTATACGAGCAGTACTTC,CASSFARGLYEQYF
TRBV11-1,TRBJ2-1,15,NA,TRBD2,TGTGCCAGCAGAATGAGCGGGAGCTATAACAATGAGCAGTTCTTC,CASRMSGSYNNEQFF
TRBV13,TRBJ1-5,13,NA,NA,TGTGCCAGCAGCTGGGGGGGGCATCAGCCCCAGCATTTT,CASSWGGHQPQHF
TRBV7-2,TRBJ2-3,16,few,TRBD2,TGTGCCAGCAGCTTAGCCCTAGCGGGAGCCTCAGATACGCAGTATTTT,CASSLALAGASDTQYF
TRBV7-2,TRBJ1-5,19,NA,TRBD1,TGTGCCAGCAGCCCCCGAGGGACAGAGTATTATTATAGCAATCAGCCCCAGCATTTT,CASSPRGTEYYYSNQPQHF
TRBV28,TRBJ2-7,16,NA,TRBD1,TGTGCCAGCAGCCTGACAGGACAGGGGAAAACGGACGAGCAGTACTTC,CASSLTGQGKTDEQYF
TRBV5-6,TRBJ2-7,15,few,NA,TGTGCCAGCAGCTCCCTCATAGCAAACTCCTACGAGCAGTACTTC,CASSSLIANSYEQYF
TRBV4-2,TRBJ1-2,14,NA,TRBD1,TGTGCCAGCAGGACGATGGGACAGAACTATGGCTACACCTTC,CASRTMGQNYGYTF
TRBV9,TRBJ2-5,13,NA,NA,TGTGCCAGCAGCGTAGAACAGGGTAGGCCCCAGTACTTC,CASSVEQGRPQYF
TRBV19,TRBJ2-1,19,NA,TRBD2,TGTGCCAGTAGTATGCGACTAGCGGGGGGTGTCGGCTCCTACAATGAGCAGTTCTTC,CASSMRLAGGVGSYNEQFF
TRBV28,TRBJ1-5,11,NA,NA,TGTGCCAGCAGGGGGGGTCAGCCCCAGCATTTT,CASRGGQPQHF
TRBV11-2,TRBJ1-2,15,NA,TRBD1,TGTGCCAGCCGTAGTTCCCGACAGGGATCCTATGGCTACACCTTC,CASRSSRQGSYGYTF